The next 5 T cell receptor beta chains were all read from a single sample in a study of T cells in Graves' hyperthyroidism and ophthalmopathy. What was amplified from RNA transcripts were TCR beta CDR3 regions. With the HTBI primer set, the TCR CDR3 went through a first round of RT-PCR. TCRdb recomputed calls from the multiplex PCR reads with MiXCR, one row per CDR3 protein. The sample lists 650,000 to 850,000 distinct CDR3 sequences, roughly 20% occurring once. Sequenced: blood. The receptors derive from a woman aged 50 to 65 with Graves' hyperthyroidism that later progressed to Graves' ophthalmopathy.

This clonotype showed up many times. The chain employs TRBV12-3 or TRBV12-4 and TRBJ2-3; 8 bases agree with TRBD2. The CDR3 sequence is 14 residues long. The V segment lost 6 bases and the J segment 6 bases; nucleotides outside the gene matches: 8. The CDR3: CASSLAGPWDTQYF. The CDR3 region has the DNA TGTGCCAGCAGCCTAGCGGGCCCGTGGGATACGCAGTATTTT.

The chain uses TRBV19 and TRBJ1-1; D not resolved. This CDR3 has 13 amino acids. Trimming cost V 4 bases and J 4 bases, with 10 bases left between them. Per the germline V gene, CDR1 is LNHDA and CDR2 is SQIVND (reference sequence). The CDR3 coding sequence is TGTGCCAGTAGTAGGGTAGGTAGCACTGAAGCTTTCTTT. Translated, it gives CASSRVGSTEAFF.

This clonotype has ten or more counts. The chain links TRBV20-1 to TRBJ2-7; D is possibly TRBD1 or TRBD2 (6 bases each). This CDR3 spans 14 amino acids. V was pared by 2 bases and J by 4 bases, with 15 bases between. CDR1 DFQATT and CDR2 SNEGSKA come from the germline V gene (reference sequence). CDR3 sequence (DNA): TGCAGTGCTAGATTACAGGGACTTGTATACGAGCAGTACTTC. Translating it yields CSARLQGLVYEQYF.

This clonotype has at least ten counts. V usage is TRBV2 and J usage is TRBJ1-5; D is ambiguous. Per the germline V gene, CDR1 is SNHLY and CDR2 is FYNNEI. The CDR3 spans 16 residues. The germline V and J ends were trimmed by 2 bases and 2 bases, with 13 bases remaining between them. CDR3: CASSESLAGRNQPQHF. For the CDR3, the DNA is TGTGCCAGCAGTGAATCCCTGGCAGGACGCAATCAGCCCCAGCATTTT.

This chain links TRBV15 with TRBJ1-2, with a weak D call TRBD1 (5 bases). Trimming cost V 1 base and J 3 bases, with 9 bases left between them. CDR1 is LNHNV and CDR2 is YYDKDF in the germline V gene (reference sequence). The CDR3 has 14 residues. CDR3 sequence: CATSRVGEDYGYTF. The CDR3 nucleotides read TGTGCCACCAGCAGAGTAGGGGAGGACTATGGCTACACCTTC. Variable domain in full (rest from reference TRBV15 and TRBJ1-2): DAMVIQNPRYQVTQFGKPVTLSCSQTLNHNVMYWYQQKSSQAPKLLFHYYDKDFNNEADTPDNFQSRRPNTSFCFLDIRSPGLGDTAMYLCATSRVGEDYGYTFGSGTRLTVV.